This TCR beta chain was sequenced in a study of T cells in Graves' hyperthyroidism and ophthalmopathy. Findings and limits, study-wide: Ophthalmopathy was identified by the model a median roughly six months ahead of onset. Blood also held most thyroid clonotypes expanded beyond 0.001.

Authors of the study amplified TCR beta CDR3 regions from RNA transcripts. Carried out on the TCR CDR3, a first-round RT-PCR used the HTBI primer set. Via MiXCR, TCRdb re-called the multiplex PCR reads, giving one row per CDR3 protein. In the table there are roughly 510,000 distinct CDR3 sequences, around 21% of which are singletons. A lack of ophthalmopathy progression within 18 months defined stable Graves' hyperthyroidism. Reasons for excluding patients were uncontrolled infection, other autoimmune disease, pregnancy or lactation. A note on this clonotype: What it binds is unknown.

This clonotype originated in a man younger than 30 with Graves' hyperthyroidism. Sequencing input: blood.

CDR3 bases: TGCGCCAGCAGCCAAGAATCGGGCCCCTACTACGAGCAGTACTTC. This encodes CASSQESGPYYEQYF. The chain links TRBV4-1 to TRBJ2-7, with D hard to call. Germline values: CDR1 MGHRA, CDR2 YSYEKL. Trimming shortened V by 0 bases and J by 3 bases, and 12 bases separated the two germline ends. The CDR3 runs 15 residues.